Reported below is one TCR beta chain. Its specificity is not known. The CDR3 consists of 15 residues. Trimming left V 3 bases short and J 3 bases short, with 11 bases between. Germline CDR1 is LNHDA and CDR2 is SQIVND (reference sequence). Measured with immunoSEQ multiplex PCR; TCRdb has only the in-frame clones, and not every one. The sample carries roughly 80,000 clones, around 90% recorded once. The sample belongs to a study of resident and recirculating memory T cells in vitiligo. Study in general: Epidermis came from shave biopsies of lesional and nonlesional sites, plus PBMCs.

Study results and limitations: TCR sequences were not conserved across biopsy sites or patients.

Sequenced sample: blood. This receptor was obtained from a male donor with vitiligo. J is TRBJ1-4 and V is TRBV19; D unresolved. CDR3 residues: CASSITPVSNEKLFF. In DNA, the CDR3 is TGTGCCAGTAGTATCACCCCGGTGTCTAATGAAAAACTGTTTTTT.